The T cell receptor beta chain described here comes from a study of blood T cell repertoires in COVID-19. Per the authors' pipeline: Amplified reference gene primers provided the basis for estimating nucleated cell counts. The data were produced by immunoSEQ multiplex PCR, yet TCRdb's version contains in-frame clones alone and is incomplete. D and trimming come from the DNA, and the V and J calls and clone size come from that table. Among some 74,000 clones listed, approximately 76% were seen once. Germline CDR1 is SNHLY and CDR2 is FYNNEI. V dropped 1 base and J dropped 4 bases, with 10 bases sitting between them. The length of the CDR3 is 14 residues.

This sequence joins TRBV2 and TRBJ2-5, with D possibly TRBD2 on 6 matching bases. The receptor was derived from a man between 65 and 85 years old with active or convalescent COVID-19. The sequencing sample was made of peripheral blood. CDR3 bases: TGTGCCAGCAGTGAAGGCCGGCGGGGAGAGACCCAGTACTTC. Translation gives CASSEGRRGETQYF.